The 4 T cell receptor beta chains below all came from one sample that was sequenced in a study of blood T cell repertoires in COVID-19. TCRdb's table, derived via immunoSEQ multiplex PCR, lists solely in-frame clones and lacks some. This sample has around 110,000 clones, with just over 90% found just once. Material: peripheral blood. The source of these receptors is a human donor with active COVID-19. The donor label of this sample is uncertain.

The CDR3 bases are TGTGCCAGCCGCCGCATCGACTCGGACAGCGAAGGCTACACCTTC. Protein product: CASRRIDSDSEGYTF. This chain links TRBV4-2 with TRBJ1-2; a weak D match, TRBD1 (6 bases). Germline-derived CDR1 and CDR2 are LGHNA and YNFKEQ. The CDR3 runs 15 residues. Deletions cut 8 bases from V and 8 bases from J, with 24 bases between.

This chain connects TRBV4-3 to TRBJ2-7, with 7 bases matching TRBD1. The ends lost 4 bases at V and 1 base at J; junction bases unmatched: 7. The CDR3 extends over 15 amino acids. Germline lookup yields CDR1 LGHNA and CDR2 YSLEER. In DNA, the CDR3 is TGCGCCAGCAGCCGCCTGGCACAGGGGTCCTACGAGCAGTACTTC. It translates to CASSRLAQGSYEQYF.

This sequence joins TRBV24-1 and TRBJ2-7; TRBD1 is a possible D gene (6 bases). Germline V gene data show CDR1 as KGHDR and CDR2 as SFDVKD. V shed 4 bases and J shed 8 bases, with 14 bases lying between them. The CDR3 runs 13 residues. The CDR3 bases are TGTGCCACCAGTGAAACAGGGCTTGGGCAGCAGTACTTC. Its translation is CATSETGLGQQYF.

This rearrangement joins TRBV2 to TRBJ1-5; TRBD1 matches 12 bases. V shed 6 bases and J 2 bases; nucleotides not matched to a gene: 8. CDR3 length equals 17 residues. Germline CDR1 and CDR2: SNHLY and FYNNEI. The CDR3 sequence: CASSRDRGLGGNQPQHF. The CDR3 coding sequence is TGTGCCAGCAGCCGGGACAGGGGGCTCGGGGGCAATCAGCCCCAGCATTTT.